A selection of T cell receptor beta chains follows, all from one sample in a study of cytomegalovirus exposure and HLA in healthy donors. The assay was immunoSEQ multiplex PCR, and TCRdb's table has in-frame clones only and misses some. Here the sample spans a few hundred thousand clones, over 75% being singletons. Sequencing was done on a sample of PBMCs. The receptors derive from a man aged 18 to 30 in good health and CMV-seronegative. The CDR3 runs from the conserved cysteine through the conserved F or W. D genes are given only for firm matches. Only some rows state a clone size, as once, few, many or a class for expanded clones.

>NA|TRBV4-3|NA|17|TRBJ2-3
TGCGCCAGCAGCCAAGATGTAGGGCGGGGTAGCACAGATACGCAGTATTTT
CASSQDVGRGSTDTQYF
>NA|TRBV25-1|TRBD1|13|TRBJ1-4
TGTGCCAGCAGTGCCACACAGGGGAGTGGACTGTTTTTT
CASSATQGSGLFF
>NA|TRBV2|NA|13|TRBJ2-1
TGTGCCGGAAGACACCCCTCCTACAATGAGCAGTTCTTC
CAGRHPSYNEQFF
>NA|TRBV30|TRBD1|14|TRBJ2-5
TGTGCCTGGAACTCCGGGACAGCCGCAGAGACCCAGTACTTC
CAWNSGTAAETQYF
>NA|TRBV7-2|NA|13|TRBJ1-2
TGTGCCAGCAGCGTCGGGAGTACCTATGGCTACACCTTC
CASSVGSTYGYTF
>NA|TRBV28|NA|13|TRBJ2-7
TGTGCCAGCAGCCTACTAGTTTCCTACGAGCAGTACTTC
CASSLLVSYEQYF
>NA|TRBV11-2|TRBD1|17|TRBJ2-7
TGTGCCAGCAGCTTTGACCTTCCGGGACAGGGGGCCCACGAGCAGTACTTC
CASSFDLPGQGAHEQYF
>NA|TRBV5-1|TRBD2|15|TRBJ2-7
TGCGCCAGCAGCTGGAGCGGGGGCCACTCCTACGAGCAGTACTTC
CASSWSGGHSYEQYF
>NA|TRBV28|NA|12|TRBJ1-6
TGTGCCAGCAACGCAGGGTCCTCACCCCTCCACTTT
CASNAGSSPLHF
>NA|TRBV2|NA|14|TRBJ2-4
TGTGCCAGCAGTGAGACAGGTGCCAAAAACATTCAGTACTTC
CASSETGAKNIQYF
>NA|TRBV14|NA|14|TRBJ2-2
TGTGCCAGCAGCCTTGTCCAGAACACCGGGGAGCTGTTTTTT
CASSLVQNTGELFF
>NA|TRBV18|TRBD1|16|TRBJ2-7
TGTGCCAGCTCACCACCTGTAACAGGGGGAGACTACGAGCAGTACTTC
CASSPPVTGGDYEQYF
>NA|TRBV11-3|NA|18|TRBJ2-2
TGTGCCAGCAGCTTAGAAGCCTGGACAGCGACTTCCACCGGGGAGCTGTTTTTT
CASSLEAWTATSTGELFF
>NA|TRBV4-1|TRBD1|16|TRBJ1-2
TGCGCCAGCAGCCAAACAGGGGATTGGGATAACTATGGCTACACCTTC
CASSQTGDWDNYGYTF
>NA|TRBV5-4|NA|14|TRBJ2-7
TGTGCCAGCAGCTTGGGCCGGGGGTCCTACGAGCAGTACTTC
CASSLGRGSYEQYF
>NA|TRBV2|NA|14|TRBJ1-5
TGTGCCAGCAGTGTATCAGGGTCGCATCAGCCCCAGCATTTT
CASSVSGSHQPQHF
>NA|TRBV19|TRBD1|15|TRBJ2-1
TGTGCCACCACGAGACAGGGAAGCTCCTACAATGAGCAGTTCTTC
CATTRQGSSYNEQFF
>NA|TRBV11-2|NA|16|TRBJ2-2
TGTGCCAGCAGCTGGGGGGTGGCTTGGAACACCGGGGAGCTGTTTTTT
CASSWGVAWNTGELFF
>NA|TRBV7-9|TRBD1|11|TRBJ1-1
TGTGCCAGCAGCAGGACAGGAGAAGCTTTCTTT
CASSRTGEAFF
>NA|TRBV30|NA|13|TRBJ1-2
TGTGCCTGGGGGGCTGGGGCCAACTATGGCTACACCTTC
CAWGAGANYGYTF
>NA|TRBV7-2|NA|15|TRBJ2-5
TGTGCCAGCAGCTTAGCTGGATCCAGGGAAGAGACCCAGTACTTC
CASSLAGSREETQYF
>NA|TRBV7-9|TRBD2|15|TRBJ2-7
TGTGCCAGCAGCTTAGCGTCTGCGGGAGGCTACGAGCAGTACTTC
CASSLASAGGYEQYF
>once|TRBV11-3|NA|14|TRBJ2-1
TGTGCCAGCAGCTTAGGAGGGATTTACAATGAGCAGTTCTTC
CASSLGGIYNEQFF
>NA|TRBV11-2|TRBD1|12|TRBJ1-1
TGTGCCAGCAGCTTTGGGACAGCAGAAGCTTTCTTT
CASSFGTAEAFF
>NA|TRBV9|TRBD1|17|TRBJ1-5
TGTGCCAGCAGGACATCCCGGGACAGGGATAGCAATCAGCCCCAGCATTTT
CASRTSRDRDSNQPQHF
>NA|TRBV18|NA|14|TRBJ2-7
TGTGCCAGCTCACCACAACAGGGCCCCTACGAGCAGTACTTC
CASSPQQGPYEQYF
>NA|TRBV27|NA|16|TRBJ1-6
TGTGCCAGCAGTTTACAGACAGCAACCAGAAATTCACCCCTCCACTTT
CASSLQTATRNSPLHF
>once|TRBV6-1|NA|11|TRBJ2-3
TGTGCCAGCAGGACAGACCATACGCAGTATTTT
CASRTDHTQYF
>few|TRBV19|TRBD2|17|TRBJ2-2
TGTGCCAGTAGTATGGGGAGAATAGCGGGAAGGACCGGGGAGCTGTTTTTT
CASSMGRIAGRTGELFF
>NA|TRBV7-9|NA|16|TRBJ2-1
TGTGCCAGCAGCTTAGGATACGGGAAGGTCGCCAATGAGCAGTTCTTC
CASSLGYGKVANEQFF
>NA|TRBV15|NA|16|TRBJ1-1
TGTGCCACCAGCAGAGATCGAGGCTTGGAGAACACTGAAGCTTTCTTT
CATSRDRGLENTEAFF
>NA|TRBV18|TRBD1|14|TRBJ1-2
TGTGCCAGCTCACCGACAGGGATTAACTATGGCTACACCTTC
CASSPTGINYGYTF
>NA|TRBV2|NA|13|TRBJ1-2
TGTGCCAGCAATGAGGGGACTGGCTATGGCTACACCTTC
CASNEGTGYGYTF
>NA|TRBV28|NA|11|TRBJ1-1
TGTGCCAGCAGTTTCCGCGTCGAGGCTTTCTTT
CASSFRVEAFF
>NA|TRBV7-2|TRBD1|13|TRBJ1-5
TGTGCCAGCAGCGACAGGGTAGGTCAGCCCCAGCATTTT
CASSDRVGQPQHF
>NA|TRBV4-3|TRBD1|16|TRBJ1-1
TGCGCCAGCAGCTCAGCCTTGGGGGACAGGTACACTGAAGCTTTCTTT
CASSSALGDRYTEAFF